The source of this T cell receptor beta chain is a study of T cells in Graves' hyperthyroidism and ophthalmopathy (dated by TCRdb to between 2019 and 2020). For the wider study: Peripheral blood samples were taken at the time of initial diagnosis, prior to any treatment. TCR V-J signatures able to tell the groups apart were searched for in a discovery cohort of approximately 95 patients, of whom more than 40 had Graves' ophthalmopathy and roughly 57 had stable Graves' hyperthyroidism. An independent validation cohort of 18 to 20 hyperthyroidism patients and 17 patients who later progressed to ophthalmopathy tested prospective prediction of ophthalmopathy. The 95 to 100 discovery patients were randomly divided into training and test sets at a 7:3 ratio. In addition, the study compared T-cell repertoires in thyroid tissue and in blood from several Graves' hyperthyroidism patients. After sampling, hyperthyroidism patients received methimazole starting at 30 mg daily, and ophthalmopathy patients received high-dose intravenous methylprednisolone. TCR Vbeta CDR3 sequencing of around 130 peripheral blood samples (approximately 44 ophthalmopathy, approximately 80 hyperthyroidism and some 17 progressor patients) is reported in the paper.

Amplification of TCR beta CDR3 regions was carried out from RNA transcripts. The first round of RT-PCR for the TCR CDR3 was performed with the HTBI primer set and the Qiagen OneStep RT-PCR kit. Libraries were constructed in a second round of multiplex PCR, after which size selection and purification were carried out. Paired-end sequencing of the libraries was performed with 100 bp reads on an Illumina HiSeq2000. In the paper's pipeline: Raw data were processed with SOAPnuke, discarding reads with adapters, uncalled bases, mean Phred below 15, or no exact constant-primer or identifier match. COPE v1.2.5 was used to merge high-quality paired reads, and clonotypes were defined as unique nucleotide sequences. MiTCR v1.1 was used to align clonotypes to the IMGT TRBV, TRBD and TRBJ reference segments. The analysis included only V-J combinations with a frequency above 0.0001, which together covered around 99% of the repertoires. The TCS score was defined as F50 (clonal expansion) divided by E x V (chaos), with BLOSUM62-based TCRdist calculated between CDR3 peptides within each V-J. Welch's t-statistics and random forest reduced fewer than 550 V-J features to about 12, which were used in a naive Bayes classifier (R e1071). TCRdb handled the public reads itself, with Q25 trimming in fastp and clone calling in MiXCR, and kept productive beta chains. Under each unique CDR3 protein, matching rows form one entry showing the most common genes and DNA. The V and J calls reflect TCRdb's pipeline rather than the authors' work. This sample holds approximately 690,000 distinct CDR3 sequences; less than 25% were observed only once. Under 35% of the sample rests with the top ten.

In the ophthalmopathy patients, disease was moderately to severely active, with a Clinical Activity Score of 3 or more, a NOSPECS grade of 4 or more, and a duration of less than 3 months. Exclusion was applied to patients with uncontrolled infections, other autoimmune diseases, pregnancy or lactation. Diagnoses were established on the basis of clinical symptoms, serum thyroxine and TRAb, thyroid ultrasound, and orbital computed tomography. PBMCs were isolated from more than 8 ml of fresh peripheral blood by Ficoll-Paque density gradient centrifugation. Total RNA was extracted with Trizol reagent, and quality was checked on an Agilent 2100 Bioanalyzer. Its CDR3 holds 15 amino acids, cysteine through phenylalanine. Kept here is only the CDR3 DNA, which spans 45 bases and is read in frame from base 1. The germline V gene gives CDR1 as SGHTA and CDR2 as FQGNSA. Relative to germline, V is 5 bases shorter and J is 4 bases shorter, with 15 bases between their ends.

Paper-wide results and their limitations: Ophthalmopathy was separated from stable hyperthyroidism by a 13 V-J signature model, with 85% to 90% sensitivity and around 81% specificity obtained in cross-validation and 80%/75% obtained in testing. During validation, the model predicted progression to ophthalmopathy a median of approximately 6.5 months ahead of onset, with approximately 71% sensitivity and 72% to 80% specificity. No statistical method was used to fix the sample size in advance, and group allocation was not hidden from the investigators. Most expanded thyroid clonotypes (frequency above 0.001) were also found in blood, which suggests that blood repertoires may mirror thyroid immune responses.

This clonotype was detected ten times or more. It has no known antigen specificity. No qualities accompany the bases; no much larger clone lies one base away. The source is a man aged 25 to 45 with Graves' ophthalmopathy. The source material was blood. This sequence uses TRBV7-2 and TRBJ2-1; the D call could be TRBD1 or TRBD2, with each sharing 5 bases. The DNA sequence follows: TGTGCCAGCAGCCGACCGGGACGGAATTACAATGAGCAGTTCTTC. Its coded protein is CASSRPGRNYNEQFF.